This TCR beta chain was found in a study of response to subunit inactivated influenza vaccine. TCRdb reprocessed the RT-PCR reads via MiXCR and lists one record per CDR3 protein. Of around 570,000 distinct CDR3 sequences listed, roughly 10% were seen once; the top ten hold 11%. With regard to this clonotype: Being one base from a much bigger clone, this may be a read error.

Germline CDR1 MNHEY, CDR2 SVGAGI. The CDR3 is 15 amino acids. The same sample was also studied in work on T cells expressing NK-cell markers. From that study: Synthesis of TCR beta cDNA relied on 5'RACE template switching carrying UMIs.

The sample here was PBMCs from blood, taken on the day of vaccination. This chain connects TRBV6-5 to TRBJ2-1; perhaps D is TRBD1 or TRBD2 (6 bases each). This TCR was recovered from a man aged 45-65 years who received an inactivated influenza vaccine. CDR3 protein: CACSYRHGGLHEQFF. CDR3 sequence (DNA): TGTGCCTGCAGTTACAGACACGGGGGCCTCCATGAGCAGTTCTTC.